The 30 T cell receptor beta chains reported below all come from one sample, sequenced in a study of blood T cell repertoires in COVID-19. Generated by immunoSEQ multiplex PCR, the TCRdb table keeps only in-frame clones and is missing some. The sample shows roughly 130,000 clones, 70% to 85% of them seen only once. Sequencing was done on a sample of PBMCs or T cells enriched from blood (not recorded which). All receptors come from a man over 45 who had recovered from COVID-19.

The chain employs TRBV30 and TRBJ2-6; 12 bases agree with TRBD2. The CDR3 is 16 amino acids. J was trimmed by 0 bases and V by 5 bases; bases with no gene match: 2. Germline lookup yields CDR1 GTSNPN and CDR2 SVGIG (reference sequence). CDR3 nucleotides: TGTGCCTGGCAGACTAGCGGGAGCTCTGGGGCCAACGTCCTGACTTTC. Encoded protein: CAWQTSGSSGANVLTF.

The gene calls are TRBV5-4 and TRBJ2-7; D might be TRBD1 (7 bases). The CDR3 is made up of 15 amino acids. V was shortened by 3 bases and J by 3 bases, with 16 bases between the two germline ends. Looked up from germline, CDR1 is SGHNT and CDR2 is YYREEE (reference sequence). CDR3 region: CASSWRDRVDYEQYF. CDR3 nucleotide sequence: TGTGCCAGCAGCTGGCGGGACAGAGTGGACTACGAGCAGTACTTC.

CDR3 coding DNA: TGTGCCAGCAGCGTCGGGGAAAGCTATGGCTACACCTTC. It translates to CASSVGESYGYTF. The chain is built from TRBV9 and TRBJ1-2, with unresolved D. The V gene lost 2 bases and the J gene lost 4 bases, with 9 bases spanning the gap. The CDR3 consists of 13 residues. Germline CDR1 reads SGDLS; CDR2 reads YYNGEE. Using reference TRBV9 and TRBJ1-2 for the parts outside the CDR3, the full variable domain is DSGVTQTPKHLITATGQRVTLRCSPRSGDLSVYWYQQSLDQGLQFLIQYYNGEERAKGNILERFSAQQFPDLHSELNLSSLELGDSALYFCASSVGESYGYTFGSGTRLTVV.

The chain joins TRBV30 to TRBJ2-2; 8 nucleotides match TRBD1. The CDR3 sequence is 15 residues long. V gave up 4 bases and J gave up 1 base; unmatched junction bases: 5. Germline V lookup: CDR1 GTSNPN, CDR2 SVGIG (reference sequence). The CDR3 is CAWTDRGQNTGELFF. Here the CDR3 DNA reads TGTGCCTGGACCGACAGGGGACAGAACACCGGGGAGCTGTTTTTT. The complete variable domain, with remaining parts taken from reference TRBV30 and TRBJ2-2, reads SQTIHQWPATLVQPVGSPLSLECTVEGTSNPNLYWYRQAAGRGLQLLFYSVGIGQISSEVPQNLSASRPQDRQFILSSKKLLLSDSGFYLCAWTDRGQNTGELFFGEGSRLTVL.

V and J are TRBV28 and TRBJ2-5; possibly TRBD1 for D (5 bases). The germline V and J ends were trimmed by 4 bases and 2 bases, with 11 bases remaining between them. CDR1 is MDHEN, CDR2 SYDVKM, per germline. This CDR3 contains 14 residues. The CDR3: CASSSQGLQETQYF. CDR3 coding DNA: TGTGCCAGCAGTTCCCAGGGATTACAAGAGACCCAGTACTTC.

The rearrangement uses TRBV30 and TRBJ1-6, with 7 bases lining up with TRBD1. The CDR3 is 14 amino acids. Germline V CDR1 and CDR2: GTSNPN, SVGIG (reference sequence). The V segment lost 1 base and the J segment 6 bases; nucleotides outside the gene matches: 3. CDR3 in amino acids: CAWSAPGGNSPLHF. CDR3 bases: TGTGCCTGGAGTGCGCCAGGGGGTAATTCACCCCTCCACTTT.

The chain uses TRBV6-2 or TRBV6-3 and TRBJ2-1; 9 bases fit TRBD1. V lost 2 bases and J lost 4; bases outside the gene matches: 12. This CDR3 has 18 amino acids. Germline CDR1 is MNHEY and CDR2 is SVGEGT. CDR3 region: CASSYVPGQGSKYNEQFF. In DNA, the CDR3 is TGTGCCAGCAGTTACGTCCCGGGACAGGGTTCGAAGTACAATGAGCAGTTCTTC.

This chain connects TRBV5-1 to TRBJ2-2; TRBD1 matches at 8 bases. This CDR3 comprises 17 residues. Germline V CDR1 and CDR2: SGHRS, YFSETQ. Trimming at V came to 3 bases and at J to 0 bases, leaving 7 bases not matched to a gene. CDR3 DNA: TGCGCCAGCAGCTCCGGGACAGGCGGATCGAACACCGGGGAGCTGTTTTTT. This encodes CASSSGTGGSNTGELFF.

The chain joins TRBV4-3 to TRBJ1-2; the D gene is possibly TRBD1 (5 bases). Germline assignment: CDR1 LGHNA and CDR2 YSLEER. Trimming left V 0 bases short and J 3 bases short, with 14 bases between. The CDR3 is 16 amino acids. Here the CDR3 DNA reads TGCGCCAGCAGCCAAGAAGGGCCAGGGCGGCACTATGGCTACACCTTC. Amino acids: CASSQEGPGRHYGYTF.

The chain links TRBV4-1 to TRBJ1-3; weak D call: TRBD1 (5 bases). Trimming pared 0 bases from V and 4 bases from J, leaving 16 bases between. The CDR3 contains 17 residues. Germline loops: CDR1 MGHRA, CDR2 YSYEKL. The CDR3 DNA sequence: TGCGCCAGCAGCCAAGATGACGGGGGGAGCTTCGGAAACACCATATATTTT. It is translated as CASSQDDGGSFGNTIYF.

The CDR3 loop is CASSIAGQGGVGGETQYF. The CDR3 coding sequence is TGTGCCAGTAGTATAGCCGGGCAGGGCGGAGTTGGTGGAGAGACCCAGTACTTC. The chain uses TRBV19 and TRBJ2-5; D is perhaps TRBD1 (5 bases). The CDR3 consists of 18 residues. From germline, CDR1 is LNHDA and CDR2 SQIVND (reference sequence). V shed 1 base and J shed 4 bases, with 22 bases lying between them. The complete variable domain, with remaining parts taken from reference TRBV19 and TRBJ2-5, reads DGGITQSPKYLFRKEGQNVTLSCEQNLNHDAMYWYRQDPGQGLRLIYYSQIVNDFQKGDIAEGYSVSREKKESFPLTVTSAQKNPTAFYLCASSIAGQGGVGGETQYFGPGTRLLVL.

This clone was observed once. The J gene is TRBJ2-3, the V gene TRBV5-1, with 7 positions matching TRBD1. Germline V lookup: CDR1 SGHRS, CDR2 YFSETQ. The CDR3 runs 15 residues. V gave up 4 bases and J gave up 4 bases; unmatched junction bases: 9. The CDR3 bases are TGCGCCAGCAGCCATACAGGGGTTAAGGCAGATACGCAGTATTTT. Its translation: CASSHTGVKADTQYF. Variable domain in full (rest from reference TRBV5-1 and TRBJ2-3): KAGVTQTPRYLIKTRGQQVTLSCSPISGHRSVSWYQQTPGQGLQFLFEYFSETQRNKGNFPGRFSGRQFSNSRSEMNVSTLELGDSALYLCASSHTGVKADTQYFGPGTRLTVL.

The V gene is TRBV5-1, the J gene TRBJ2-1, with a weak D call TRBD2 (6 bases). Germline V lookup: CDR1 SGHRS, CDR2 YFSETQ. The CDR3 covers 16 residues. Trimming pared 0 bases from V and 3 bases from J, leaving 13 bases between. The CDR3: CASSLGRLANYNEQFF. The CDR3, as DNA: TGCGCCAGCAGCTTGGGGAGGCTAGCGAACTACAATGAGCAGTTCTTC.

This chain joins TRBV28 and TRBJ2-5, with 9 positions matching TRBD2. Germline CDR1 reads MDHEN; CDR2 reads SYDVKM. The CDR3 extends over 17 amino acids. V shed 2 bases, J shed 0 bases, and the junction held 7 bases outside the gene matches. The CDR3 DNA reads TGTGCCAGCAGTTTAGCTAGCGGGGCAACATACCAAGAGACCCAGTACTTC. It specifies CASSLASGATYQETQYF.

The chain carries TRBV5-6 and TRBJ1-1, with TRBD1 identical over 11 bases. The CDR3 covers 15 residues. Germline CDR1 reads SGHDT; CDR2 reads YYEEEE. The ends lost 4 bases at V and 3 bases at J; junction bases unmatched: 5. This chain's CDR3 is CASSARTGGYTEAFF. For the CDR3, the DNA is TGTGCCAGCAGCGCCCGGACAGGGGGCTACACTGAAGCTTTCTTT.

In DNA form, the CDR3 reads TGTGCCAGCACCAAATCGTCAGGGATAGCTAACTATGGCTACACCTTC. It translates to CASTKSSGIANYGYTF. The chain carries TRBV7-9 and TRBJ1-2, with D maybe TRBD1 (5 bases). V dropped 7 bases and J dropped 0 bases, with 18 bases sitting between them. CDR3 length equals 16 residues. CDR1 is SEHNR, CDR2 FQNEAQ, per germline (reference sequence).

The rearrangement joins TRBV10-1 to TRBJ2-6; no clear D gene. Germline V CDR1 and CDR2: WNHNN, SYGVQD (reference sequence). Trimming stripped 4 bases from V and 1 base from J, with 2 bases between. CDR3 size: 13 residues. The CDR3 loop reads CASSVSGANVLTF. The CDR3 DNA reads TGCGCCAGCAGTGTATCTGGGGCCAACGTCCTGACTTTC.

The chain employs TRBV18 and TRBJ1-1; tentatively, D is TRBD1 (5 bases). V was clipped by 0 bases and J by 5 bases, with 13 bases between them. This CDR3 has 15 residues. The germline V gene encodes CDR1 KGHSH and CDR2 LQKENI. CDR3 DNA sequence: TGTGCCAGCTCACCACCGGCAGGGCGGAGTACTGAAGCTTTCTTT. It encodes CASSPPAGRSTEAFF.

The V call is TRBV5-5, the J call TRBJ1-5; D possibly corresponds to TRBD1 (6 bases). The length of the CDR3 is 17 residues. The germline V and J ends were trimmed by 0 bases and 0 bases, with 13 bases remaining between them. The V gene's germline CDR1 is SGHKS and CDR2 YYEKEE (reference sequence). DNA of the CDR3: TGTGCCAGCAGCTTGGTGGTCGGGACACTTAGCAATCAGCCCCAGCATTTT. Protein: CASSLVVGTLSNQPQHF.

The CDR3 reads CASSQNAGGTSYEQYF. Here the CDR3 DNA reads TGCGCCAGCAGCCAAAACGCAGGGGGAACTAGTTACGAGCAGTACTTC. The rearrangement uses TRBV4-1 and TRBJ2-7; TRBD1 aligns across 7 bases. From germline, CDR1 is MGHRA and CDR2 YSYEKL. The CDR3 runs to 16 residues. After removal of 2 bases from V and 4 bases from J, the junction contained 11 bases not matched to a gene.

The chain couples TRBV11-1 to TRBJ1-2; maybe TRBD1 (5 bases). The CDR3 contains 14 residues. Germline loops: CDR1 SGHAT, CDR2 FQDESV (reference sequence). Trimming removed 3 bases at V and 4 bases at J, with 12 bases between. This chain's CDR3 is CASSLRDPSYGYTF. CDR3 DNA sequence: TGTGCCAGCAGCTTGCGGGACCCTAGCTATGGCTACACCTTC.

V and J are TRBV2 and TRBJ1-2; 9 nucleotides align to TRBD1. Looked up from germline, CDR1 is SNHLY and CDR2 is FYNNEI. Trimming removed 4 bases from V and 4 bases from J; junction bases left unmatched: 7. The CDR3 sequence is 15 residues long. This chain's CDR3 is CASSVPGQGTYGYTF. The CDR3 DNA reads as TGTGCCAGCAGTGTCCCGGGACAGGGTACCTATGGCTACACCTTC.

This sequence joins TRBV6-6 and TRBJ2-1; TRBD2 aligns across 15 bases. Germline V gene data show CDR1 as MNHNY and CDR2 as SVGAGI (reference sequence). The trim removed 5 bases at V and 6 bases at J, leaving 8 bases unmatched. The CDR3 length is 17 residues. Here the CDR3 reads CASSPRGLAGGLNEQFF. The CDR3 DNA follows: TGTGCCAGCAGTCCCCGAGGACTAGCGGGGGGGCTCAATGAGCAGTTCTTC.

CDR3 DNA sequence: TGTGCCAGCAGCTACGCGACAGCACGATCCTACGAGCAGTACTTC. Encoded protein: CASSYATARSYEQYF. The chain has TRBV7-9 and TRBJ2-7; TRBD1 might be the D (5 bases). V was pared by 4 bases and J by 1 base, with 14 bases between. The CDR3 has 15 residues. Germline assignment: CDR1 SEHNR and CDR2 FQNEAQ (reference sequence).

The CDR3 spells CASSHAGRTYSNQPQHF. CDR3 coding DNA: TGTGCCAGCAGCCACGCAGGCAGAACCTATAGCAATCAGCCCCAGCATTTT. The chain has TRBV6-2 or TRBV6-3 and TRBJ1-5, with unresolved D. The CDR3 runs 17 residues. From germline, CDR1 is MNHEY and CDR2 SVGEGT. Deletions cut 6 bases from V and 0 bases from J, with 18 bases between.

This clone was detected only once. The chain joins TRBV5-1 to TRBJ2-2; 8 bases agree with TRBD1. With V trimmed by 4 bases and J by 6 bases, 5 bases remained unmatched. The CDR3 runs to 14 residues. CDR1 and CDR2 (germline): SGHRS, YFSETQ. CDR3 nucleotide sequence: TGCGCCAGCAGCCGACAGGGGTCGGCCGGGGAGCTGTTTTTT. Translation: CASSRQGSAGELFF.

V usage is TRBV19 and J usage is TRBJ1-5, with 8 bases lining up with TRBD1. V was pared by 5 bases and J by 7 bases, with 4 bases of the junction left unmatched. This CDR3 contains 13 residues. Looked up from germline, CDR1 is LNHDA and CDR2 is SQIVND (reference sequence). Written as DNA, the CDR3 is TGTGCCAGTAGTCTGGACAGGGTACAGCCCCAGCATTTT. It specifies CASSLDRVQPQHF.

This chain connects TRBV30 to TRBJ2-7; 8 bases map to TRBD1. V gave up 4 bases and J gave up 3 bases; unmatched junction bases: 8. Looked up from germline, CDR1 is GTSNPN and CDR2 is SVGIG (reference sequence). This CDR3 is built from 14 residues. CDR3 in amino acids: CAWTLGQGNYEQYF. As DNA, the CDR3 is TGTGCCTGGACCCTAGGACAGGGAAACTACGAGCAGTACTTC.

The chain joins TRBV7-2 to TRBJ2-3; 7 bases match TRBD1. This CDR3 has 14 residues. V gave up 8 bases and J gave up 1 base; unmatched junction bases: 6. The germline V gene has CDR1 SGHTA and CDR2 FQGNSA. CDR3 in DNA: TGTGCCAGCGGACGACAGGGAGGCACAGATACGCAGTATTTT. This codes for CASGRQGGTDTQYF.

V gene TRBV9 combines with J gene TRBJ1-6; D unresolved. The germline V gene has CDR1 SGDLS and CDR2 YYNGEE. The CDR3 has 15 amino acids. V dropped 3 bases and J dropped 8 bases, with 15 bases sitting between them. The CDR3 loop reads CASSADTTTHSPLHF. The CDR3 nucleotides are TGTGCCAGCAGCGCCGACACGACCACTCATTCACCCCTCCACTTT. Full variable domain (outside the CDR3, taken from reference TRBV9 and TRBJ1-6): DSGVTQTPKHLITATGQRVTLRCSPRSGDLSVYWYQQSLDQGLQFLIQYYNGEERAKGNILERFSAQQFPDLHSELNLSSLELGDSALYFCASSADTTTHSPLHFGNGTRLTVT.